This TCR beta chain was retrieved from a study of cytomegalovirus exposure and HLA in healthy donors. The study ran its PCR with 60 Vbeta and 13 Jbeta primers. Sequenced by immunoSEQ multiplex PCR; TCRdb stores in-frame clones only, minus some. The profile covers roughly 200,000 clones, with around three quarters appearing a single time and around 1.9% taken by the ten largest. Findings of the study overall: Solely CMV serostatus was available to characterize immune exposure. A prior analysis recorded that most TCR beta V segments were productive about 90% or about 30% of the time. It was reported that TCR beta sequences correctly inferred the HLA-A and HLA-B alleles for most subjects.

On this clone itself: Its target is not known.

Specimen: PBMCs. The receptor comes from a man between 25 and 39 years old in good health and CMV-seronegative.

CDR3 amino acids: CASSDSTGGYNEQFF. The CDR3 DNA reads TGTGCCAGCAGTGACTCGACAGGGGGCTACAATGAGCAGTTCTTC. The rearrangement uses TRBV6-4 and TRBJ2-1, with 9 nucleotides matching TRBD1. The V and J ends lost 0 bases and 3 bases, in that order; junction bases with no gene match: 0. Germline V lookup: CDR1 MRHNA, CDR2 SNTAGT. The CDR3 length is 15 residues.